Below are 25 T cell receptor beta chains sequenced from a single sample in a study of T cell clusters in autoimmune cytopenias. TRB amplification used approximately 250 ng of peripheral blood genomic DNA. Multiplex touch-down PCR amplified TRB using TRB-A and TRB-B pools in one tube. TCRdb re-called the multiplex PCR reads; every CDR3 protein appears as one record, without DNA. The table gives 7,800 or so distinct CDR3 sequences; the top ten clones make up approximately 15% of it. Sequenced: peripheral blood. These receptors came from a human donor with an autoimmune cytopenia or autoimmune hepatitis (not recorded which).

This clonotype counts as medium-sized (0.01 to 0.1%) by frequency. This chain uses TRBV29-1 with TRBJ2-7; TCRdb lists TRBD2, though no DNA is available to test this call. CDR1 is SQVTM, CDR2 ANQGSEA, per germline. The CDR3 covers 13 residues. This CDR3 is CSPSTRGGSEQYF.

Measured by frequency, this clonotype is medium-sized. The chain carries TRBV29-1 and TRBJ2-1; TCRdb lists TRBD1, though no DNA is available to test this call. The CDR3 has 12 amino acids. Germline V CDR1 and CDR2: SQVTM, ANQGSEA. CDR3 sequence reads: CSGVRGAGEQFF.

V and J are TRBV18 and TRBJ2-7. The length of the CDR3 is 13 residues. Germline values: CDR1 KGHSH, CDR2 LQKENI. The CDR3 loop reads CASSPANAYEQYF.

The V gene is TRBV18, the J gene TRBJ2-6; the TCRdb call, TRBD1, lacks DNA for checking. This CDR3 has 17 residues. Germline V gene lookup returns CDR1 KGHSH and CDR2 LQKENI. This chain's CDR3 is CASSVGTGLSGANVLTF.

This clonotype is labeled medium-sized (0.01 to 0.1%) based on frequency. The chain uses TRBV19 and TRBJ2-1; TCRdb lists TRBD1, though no DNA is available to test this call. In germline, CDR1 is LNHDA, CDR2 SQIVND (reference sequence). The CDR3 loop spans 16 amino acids. The CDR3 loop is CAASGTGGPSRNEQFF.

The rearrangement links TRBV30 to TRBJ2-2; no DNA is available, so the TRBD2 call from TCRdb remains unchecked. The CDR3 spans 14 residues. Germline V gene sequence: CDR1 GTSNPN, CDR2 SVGIG (reference sequence). Here the CDR3 reads CAWTSGGATGELFF.

The chain links TRBV29-1 to TRBJ1-1; the TRBD1 assignment by TCRdb is unverifiable without DNA. The CDR3 runs 15 residues. In germline, CDR1 is SQVTM, CDR2 ANQGSEA. CDR3 loop: CSVRRTGSVDTEAFF.

This clonotype registers medium-sized by frequency. This sequence joins TRBV29-1 and TRBJ2-7; TCRdb's D call, TRBD1, is unchecked because there is no DNA. CDR1 is SQVTM and CDR2 is ANQGSEA in the germline V gene. The CDR3 covers 12 residues. The CDR3 loop reads CSVEGQSNEQYF.

This clonotype is labeled medium-sized based on frequency. The J gene is TRBJ2-5, the V gene TRBV29-1; TCRdb reports TRBD1, a call that lacks DNA to check it against. The germline gives CDR1 SQVTM, CDR2 ANQGSEA. The CDR3 is 13 residues long. The CDR3 protein is CSVDDRVEETQYF. The full variable domain, completed using reference TRBV29-1 and TRBJ2-5, is SAVISQKPSRDICQRGTSLTIQCQVDSQVTMMFWYRQQPGQSLTLIATANQGSEATYESGFVIDKFPISRPNLTFSTLTVSNMSPEDSSIYLCSVDDRVEETQYFGPGTRLLVL.

Measured by frequency, this clonotype is medium-sized. The chain uses TRBV19 and TRBJ2-1; TCRdb's D call, TRBD1, is unchecked because there is no DNA. This CDR3 has 14 amino acids. Germline loops: CDR1 LNHDA, CDR2 SQIVND (reference sequence). This CDR3 is CASSPGRTINEQFF.

The V gene is TRBV29-1, the J gene TRBJ2-2; TCRdb gives TRBD1 as the D gene, but with no DNA this cannot be confirmed. Germline V gene sequence: CDR1 SQVTM, CDR2 ANQGSEA. The CDR3 consists of 15 residues. The CDR3 spells CSVKNPGQMTGELFF.

This chain joins TRBV6-5 and TRBJ2-5; the TCRdb call, TRBD2, lacks DNA for checking. The CDR3 is 15 residues long. Germline V gene data show CDR1 as MNHEY and CDR2 as SVGAGI. CDR3 amino acids: CASSRTSGPQETQYF.

The CDR3 sequence is CAISQAVVLGPDNEQFF. This chain connects TRBV10-3 to TRBJ2-1. Germline-derived CDR1 and CDR2 are ENHRY and SYGVKD. The length of the CDR3 is 17 residues.

The chain combines TRBV12-3 or TRBV12-4 with TRBJ2-5; with no DNA, the TCRdb D assignment of TRBD2 cannot be verified. CDR3 length: 13 residues. CDR3 protein: CASSDSVGQAQYF.

The rearrangement joins TRBV12-3 or TRBV12-4 to TRBJ2-1; TCRdb selects TRBD2, and the lack of DNA leaves this call unchecked. This CDR3 region has 14 residues. CDR3 amino acids: CASNRLAGGTEQFF.

The gene calls are TRBV7-9 and TRBJ2-1; the D call of TRBD1 rests on TCRdb alone, since no DNA is present to check it. Germline CDR1 and CDR2: SEHNR and FQNEAQ (reference sequence). This CDR3 is built from 16 residues. CDR3 sequence reads: CASSLDLQGAGDEQFF.

The chain combines TRBV7-6 with TRBJ2-1. The CDR3 consists of 15 residues. Germline lookup yields CDR1 SGHVS and CDR2 FNYEAQ. The CDR3 sequence is CASSRSTATYNEQFF.

The rearrangement uses TRBV30 and TRBJ2-5; the D call from TCRdb, TRBD2, cannot be confirmed without DNA. Per the germline V gene, CDR1 is GTSNPN and CDR2 is SVGIG (reference sequence). The CDR3 consists of 15 residues. This CDR3 is CAWRRAGARPETQYF.

This chain joins TRBV18 and TRBJ2-3; the D call from TCRdb, TRBD1, cannot be confirmed without DNA. The CDR3 runs 15 residues. Germline CDR1 KGHSH, CDR2 LQKENI. This CDR3 is CASSPLTVTTDTQYF.

The chain combines TRBV19 with TRBJ1-2; the TRBD1 assignment by TCRdb is unverifiable without DNA. The CDR3 extends over 12 amino acids. Germline V gives CDR1 LNHDA, CDR2 SQIVND (reference sequence). CDR3 sequence reads: CATRGAGYGYTF.

This CDR3 reads CAWTSGDNEQFF. This chain uses TRBV13 with TRBJ2-1; TCRdb picks TRBD2, but there is no DNA to check that call. CDR3 length: 12 amino acids. Germline values: CDR1 PRHDT, CDR2 FYEKMQ (reference sequence).

The V call is TRBV6-5, the J call TRBJ2-1. Germline CDR1 is MNHEY and CDR2 is SVGAGI. The CDR3 is 14 amino acids. This chain's CDR3 is CASSVGVSYNEQFF.

Here the CDR3 reads CASPTSGVGDTQYF. The chain uses TRBV10-3 and TRBJ2-3; the TCRdb call, TRBD2, lacks DNA for checking. Germline V gene sequence: CDR1 ENHRY, CDR2 SYGVKD. The CDR3 spans 14 residues.

According to its frequency, this clonotype is medium-sized (0.01 to 0.1%). The genes are TRBV6-2 or TRBV6-3 and TRBJ2-5. In germline, CDR1 is MNHEY, CDR2 SVGEGT. The CDR3 contains 12 residues. Here the CDR3 reads CASSYPEETQYF.

This chain uses TRBV18 with TRBJ2-1; the D gene TCRdb calls, TRBD1, cannot be checked with no DNA. Germline CDR1 and CDR2: KGHSH and LQKENI. The CDR3 is 14 residues long. This chain's CDR3 is CASSPGQSYNEQFF.